The clone carrying this TCR beta chain was detected only a few times. Its antigen is unknown. This record comes from a study of early T cells in non-severe SARS-CoV-2 infection. Overall study context: Sequencing targeted bulk RNA from unsorted whole blood, leaving chains unpaired.

General study findings and limits: There was a bias toward anti-spike CD8 responses in VDJdb matching, which missed private and CD4 specificities.

V lost 5 bases to trimming and J lost 3 bases, with 14 bases between them. The CDR3 has 14 amino acids. The germline gives CDR1 SGHTA, CDR2 FQGNSA. Unique molecular identifiers (one per individual cDNA molecule) were attached. A single record per CDR3 protein comes from TCRdb applying MiXCR to the 5' RACE reads. The table has more than 65,000 distinct CDR3 sequences, 12% seen once. The material sequenced was whole blood. The clonotype comes from an adult who was a healthcare worker with PCR-confirmed SARS-CoV-2 infection or an uninfected control (not recorded which). The rearrangement uses TRBV7-2 and TRBJ2-7; D possibly corresponds to TRBD1 (5 bases). The CDR3 region has the DNA TGTGCCAGCAGCCCCCAGACAGCCCTCTACGAGCAGTACTTC. It codes for CASSPQTALYEQYF.